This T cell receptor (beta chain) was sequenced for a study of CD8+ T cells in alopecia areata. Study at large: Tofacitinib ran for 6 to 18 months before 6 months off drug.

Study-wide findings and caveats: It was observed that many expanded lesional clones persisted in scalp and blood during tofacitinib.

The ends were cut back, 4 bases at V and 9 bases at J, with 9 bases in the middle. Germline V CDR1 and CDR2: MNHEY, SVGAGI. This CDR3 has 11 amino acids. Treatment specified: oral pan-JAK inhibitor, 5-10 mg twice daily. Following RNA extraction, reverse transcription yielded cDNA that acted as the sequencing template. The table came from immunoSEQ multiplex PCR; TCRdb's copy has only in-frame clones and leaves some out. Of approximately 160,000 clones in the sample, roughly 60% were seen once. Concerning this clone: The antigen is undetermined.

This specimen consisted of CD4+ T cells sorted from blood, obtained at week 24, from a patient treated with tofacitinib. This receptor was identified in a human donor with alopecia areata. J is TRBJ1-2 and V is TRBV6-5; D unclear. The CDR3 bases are TGTGCCAGCAGTTCCCGCATGAGCTACACCTTC. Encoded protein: CASSSRMSYTF.